Below are 13 T cell receptor beta chains sequenced from a single sample in a study of cytomegalovirus exposure and HLA in healthy donors. Researchers ran the PCR with 60 Vbeta and 13 Jbeta primers. Using immunoSEQ multiplex PCR, the repertoire was profiled, and TCRdb retains in-frame clones only, with some absent. The record lists some 200,000 clones, of which the ten most abundant hold 0.74%. The sequenced sample consisted of PBMCs. Receptors were obtained from a boy between 10 and 17 years old in good health and CMV-seronegative.

The chain has TRBV5-1 and TRBJ2-1; a weak D match, TRBD2 (5 bases). The CDR3 length is 15 residues. Germline CDR1 reads SGHRS; CDR2 reads YFSETQ. Trimming stripped 2 bases from V and 7 bases from J, with 16 bases between. The CDR3 sequence is CASSFLPSTGNEQFF. The CDR3 region has the DNA TGCGCCAGCAGCTTTCTGCCTAGCACGGGGAATGAGCAGTTCTTC.

This chain uses TRBV7-8 with TRBJ1-5; D possibly corresponds to TRBD1 (6 bases). Germline V gives CDR1 SGHVS, CDR2 FQNEAQ. Trimming removed 5 bases from V and 7 bases from J, with 9 bases in between. The length of the CDR3 is 12 residues. CDR3 loop: CASSARGQPQHF. DNA of the CDR3: TGTGCCAGCAGCGCAAGGGGGCAGCCCCAGCATTTT.

In DNA form, the CDR3 reads TGTGCCAGTAGTACCACGACAGGGTTGACGGGCGAAGCTTTCTTT. It codes for CASSTTTGLTGEAFF. The chain combines TRBV19 with TRBJ1-1; 7 bases are a match to TRBD1. This CDR3 region has 15 residues. Germline CDR1 is LNHDA and CDR2 is SQIVND (reference sequence). V was clipped by 4 bases and J by 8 bases; unmatched bases: 13.

V gene TRBV14 combines with J gene TRBJ2-1, with 10 bases lining up with TRBD2. V shed 8 bases, J shed 1 base, and the junction held 8 bases outside the gene matches. The length of the CDR3 is 16 residues. The V gene's germline CDR1 is SGHDN and CDR2 FVKESK. CDR3 residues: CASSLGAGGSYNEQFF. The CDR3 DNA is TGTGCCAGCTCCCTCGGAGCGGGGGGGTCCTACAATGAGCAGTTCTTC.

This rearrangement joins TRBV2 to TRBJ1-6, with D tentatively TRBD1 (5 bases). The CDR3 extends over 18 amino acids. Germline V gives CDR1 SNHLY, CDR2 FYNNEI. V was clipped by 2 bases and J by 0 bases, with 14 bases between them. CDR3 amino acids: CASSERLTVNSYNSPLHF. CDR3 nucleotides: TGTGCCAGCAGTGAAAGGTTGACAGTCAACTCCTATAATTCACCCCTCCACTTT.

This rearrangement joins TRBV9 to TRBJ2-5; the match to TRBD2 covers 8 bases. V was pared by 0 bases and J by 7 bases, with 11 bases of the junction left unmatched. The CDR3 runs 16 residues. CDR1 is SGDLS and CDR2 is YYNGEE in the germline V gene. The CDR3 here is CASSVDGLAETGTQYF. The CDR3 DNA is TGTGCCAGCAGCGTAGATGGACTAGCAGAAACAGGGACCCAGTACTTC.

As to this clone: Germline is not matched at one junction end, which may reflect a read error. The chain joins TRBV5-1 to TRBJ2-1, with D possibly TRBD2 on 6 matching bases. CDR1 and CDR2 (germline): SGHRS, YFSETQ. This CDR3 comprises 13 residues. The CDR3 is CVSSGRSGHEQFF. The DNA for the CDR3 is TGCGTCAGCAGCGGCCGGAGCGGGCATGAGCAGTTCTTC.

The gene calls are TRBV25-1 and TRBJ2-3, with 8 bases aligning to TRBD2. The germline V gene has CDR1 MGHDK and CDR2 SYGVNS. This CDR3 region has 14 residues. The CDR3 reads CGLPLAGSTDTQYF. For the CDR3, the DNA is TGTGGCTTACCCTTAGCGGGGAGCACAGATACGCAGTATTTT.

The chain carries TRBV28 and TRBJ1-2; TRBD1 aligns across 9 bases. Germline V gene data show CDR1 as MDHEN and CDR2 as SYDVKM. The CDR3 is 12 residues long. The V gene end was trimmed by 9 bases and the J gene end by 9 bases; junction bases not matched to a gene: 8. CDR3 nucleotides: TGTGCCAGTGGTACGGGACAGGGCCGCTACACCTTC. It encodes CASGTGQGRYTF.

The V call is TRBV27, the J call TRBJ1-2; D is possibly TRBD1 (6 bases). V lost 8 bases and J 4 bases, leaving 11 bases between the germline ends. Germline loops: CDR1 MNHEY, CDR2 SMNVEV (reference sequence). This CDR3 contains 12 residues. The CDR3 sequence: CASWGQLYGYTF. CDR3 coding DNA: TGTGCCAGCTGGGGACAACTCTATGGCTACACCTTC.

V gene TRBV21-1 combines with J gene TRBJ2-2; no check of the table's D call, TRBD1, against the DNA was made. TRBV21-1 is a pseudogene locus. CDR3 length: 10 amino acids. The CDR3 protein is CASTPGSLFF. CDR3 nucleotides: TGTGCCAGCACACCAGGGTCGCTGTTTTTT.

The chain recombines TRBV2 with TRBJ2-7; the match to TRBD1 covers 9 bases. Per germline, CDR1 SNHLY and CDR2 FYNNEI. This CDR3 has 14 amino acids. V trimming: 6 bases; J trimming: 3 bases; junction bases outside the gene matches: 6. CDR3: CASRPGQGVYEQYF. In nucleotides, the CDR3 is TGTGCCAGCAGGCCGGGACAGGGAGTCTACGAGCAGTACTTC. The full variable domain, in which reference TRBV2 and TRBJ2-7 provide the parts outside the CDR3, is EPEVTQTPSHQVTQMGQEVILRCVPISNHLYFYWYRQILGQKVEFLVSFYNNEISEKSEIFDDQFSVERPDGSNFTLKIRSTKLEDSAMYFCASRPGQGVYEQYFGPGTRLTVT.

The chain uses TRBV2 and TRBJ2-3; 9 bases map to TRBD2. Germline CDR1 reads SNHLY; CDR2 reads FYNNEI. The CDR3 runs to 14 residues. V lost 9 bases, J lost 2 bases, and 6 bases stayed unmatched. CDR3 in DNA: TGTGCCAGTATAGCGGGGGAAATCACAGATACGCAGTATTTT. Translating it yields CASIAGEITDTQYF.